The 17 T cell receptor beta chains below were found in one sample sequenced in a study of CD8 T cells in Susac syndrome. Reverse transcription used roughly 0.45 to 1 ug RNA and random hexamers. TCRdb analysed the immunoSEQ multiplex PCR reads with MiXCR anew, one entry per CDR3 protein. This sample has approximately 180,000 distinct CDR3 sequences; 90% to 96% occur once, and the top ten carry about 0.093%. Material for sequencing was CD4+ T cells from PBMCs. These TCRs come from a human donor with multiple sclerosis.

The CDR3 spells CASSLGTARSYTF. The CDR3 region has the DNA TGTGCCAGCAGCCTGGGGACGGCAAGAAGCTACACCTTC. The chain couples TRBV7-9 to TRBJ1-2; D perhaps matches TRBD1 (5 bases). CDR3 length: 13 amino acids. The V gene's germline CDR1 is SEHNR and CDR2 FQNEAQ (reference sequence). Trimming cost V 5 bases and J 9 bases, with 16 bases left between them. Looking up the rest from reference TRBV7-9 and TRBJ1-2 gives the full variable domain: DTGVSQNPRHKITKRGQNVTFRCDPISEHNRLYWYRQTLGQGPEFLTYFQNEAQLEKSRLLSDRFSAERPKGSFSTLEIQRTEQGDSAMYLCASSLGTARSYTFGSGTRLTVV.

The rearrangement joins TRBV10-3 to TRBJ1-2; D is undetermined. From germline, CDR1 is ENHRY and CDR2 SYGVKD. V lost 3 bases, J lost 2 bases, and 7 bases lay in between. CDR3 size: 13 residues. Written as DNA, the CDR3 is TGTGCCATCAGTGAACACATGAACTATGGCTACACCTTC. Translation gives CAISEHMNYGYTF.

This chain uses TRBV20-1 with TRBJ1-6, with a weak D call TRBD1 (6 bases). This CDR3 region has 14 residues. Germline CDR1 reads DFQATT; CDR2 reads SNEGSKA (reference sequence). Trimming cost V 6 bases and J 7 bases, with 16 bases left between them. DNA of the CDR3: TGCAGTGCCCAGCGGGGGGCCAAGAATTCACCCCTCCACTTT. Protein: CSAQRGAKNSPLHF.

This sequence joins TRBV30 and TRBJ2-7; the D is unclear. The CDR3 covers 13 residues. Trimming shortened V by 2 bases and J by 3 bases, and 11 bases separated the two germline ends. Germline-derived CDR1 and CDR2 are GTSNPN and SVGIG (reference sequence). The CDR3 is CAWSILDRYEQYF. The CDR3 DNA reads TGTGCCTGGAGTATCTTGGACCGCTACGAGCAGTACTTC.

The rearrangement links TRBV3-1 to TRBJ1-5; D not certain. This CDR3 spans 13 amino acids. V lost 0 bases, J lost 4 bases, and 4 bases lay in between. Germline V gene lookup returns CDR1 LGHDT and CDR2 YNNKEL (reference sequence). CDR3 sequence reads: CASSQDINQPQHF. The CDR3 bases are TGTGCCAGCAGCCAAGATATTAATCAGCCCCAGCATTTT. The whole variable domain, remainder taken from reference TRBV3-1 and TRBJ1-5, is DTAVSQTPKYLVTQMGNDKSIKCEQNLGHDTMYWYKQDSKKFLKIMFSYNNKELIINETVPNRFSPKSPDKAHLNLHINSLELGDSAVYFCASSQDINQPQHFGDGTRLSIL.

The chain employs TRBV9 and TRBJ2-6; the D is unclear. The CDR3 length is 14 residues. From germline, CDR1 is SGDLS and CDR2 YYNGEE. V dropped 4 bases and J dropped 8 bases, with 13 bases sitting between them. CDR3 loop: CASSPSSLPNVLTF. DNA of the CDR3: TGTGCCAGCAGCCCCTCCAGTTTGCCCAACGTCCTGACTTTC.

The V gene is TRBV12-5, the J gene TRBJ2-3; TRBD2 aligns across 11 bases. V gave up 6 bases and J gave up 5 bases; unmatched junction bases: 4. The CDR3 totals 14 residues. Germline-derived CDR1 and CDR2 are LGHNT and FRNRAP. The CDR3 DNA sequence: TGTGCTAGTGGCACTAGCGGGGGCGGAGATACGCAGTATTTT. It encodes CASGTSGGGDTQYF.

CDR3 residues: CSVAAGWDTDTQYF. The CDR3 region has the DNA TGCAGCGTTGCCGCTGGGTGGGACACAGATACGCAGTATTTT. This chain links TRBV29-1 with TRBJ2-3; D is ambiguous. This CDR3 has 14 amino acids. CDR1 is SQVTM and CDR2 is ANQGSEA in the germline V gene. V lost 4 bases, J lost 2 bases, and 13 bases lay in between.

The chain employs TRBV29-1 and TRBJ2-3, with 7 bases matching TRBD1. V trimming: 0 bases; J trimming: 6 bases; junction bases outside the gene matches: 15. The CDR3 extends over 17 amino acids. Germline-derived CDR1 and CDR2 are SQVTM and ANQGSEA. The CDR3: CSVEDLKEGGARDTQYF. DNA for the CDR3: TGCAGCGTTGAAGATCTGAAGGAAGGGGGCGCCCGGGATACGCAGTATTTT.

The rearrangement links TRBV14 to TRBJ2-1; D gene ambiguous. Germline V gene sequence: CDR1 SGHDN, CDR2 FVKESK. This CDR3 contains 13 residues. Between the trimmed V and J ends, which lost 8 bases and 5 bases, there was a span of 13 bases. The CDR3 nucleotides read TGTGCCAGCGATTGGCGGCAGGACAATGAGCAGTTCTTC. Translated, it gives CASDWRQDNEQFF.

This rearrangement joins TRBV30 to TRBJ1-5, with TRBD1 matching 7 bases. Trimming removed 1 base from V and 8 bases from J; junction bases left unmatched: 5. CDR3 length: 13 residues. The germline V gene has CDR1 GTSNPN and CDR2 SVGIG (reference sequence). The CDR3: CAWSEGALEPQHF. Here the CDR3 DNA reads TGTGCCTGGAGTGAGGGGGCCCTGGAGCCCCAGCATTTT.

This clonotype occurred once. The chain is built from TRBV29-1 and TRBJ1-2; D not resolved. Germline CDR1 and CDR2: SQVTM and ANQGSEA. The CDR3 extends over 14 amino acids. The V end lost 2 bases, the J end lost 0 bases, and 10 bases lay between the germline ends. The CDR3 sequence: CSVEPRETNYGYTF. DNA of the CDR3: TGCAGCGTTGAACCCCGGGAAACTAACTATGGCTACACCTTC.

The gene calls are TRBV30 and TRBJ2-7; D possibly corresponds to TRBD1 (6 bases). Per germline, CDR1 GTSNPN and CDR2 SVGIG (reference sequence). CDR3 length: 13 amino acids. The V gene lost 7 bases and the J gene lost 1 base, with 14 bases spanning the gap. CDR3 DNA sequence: TGTGCCTATACCCGGGACAAATCCTACGAGCAGTACTTC. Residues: CAYTRDKSYEQYF.

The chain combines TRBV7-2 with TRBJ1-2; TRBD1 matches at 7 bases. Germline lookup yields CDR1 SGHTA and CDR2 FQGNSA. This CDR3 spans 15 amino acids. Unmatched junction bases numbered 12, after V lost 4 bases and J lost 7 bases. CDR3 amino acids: CASSSGTGARAGYTF. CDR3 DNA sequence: TGTGCCAGCAGCTCAGGAACAGGGGCGAGGGCTGGCTACACCTTC.

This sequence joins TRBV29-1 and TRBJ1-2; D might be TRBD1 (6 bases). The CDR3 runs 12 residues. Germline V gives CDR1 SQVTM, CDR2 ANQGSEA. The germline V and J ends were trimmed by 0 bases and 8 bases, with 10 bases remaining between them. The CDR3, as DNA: TGCAGCGTTGAAGATAGGCAGGGGGGCTACACCTTC. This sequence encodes CSVEDRQGGYTF.

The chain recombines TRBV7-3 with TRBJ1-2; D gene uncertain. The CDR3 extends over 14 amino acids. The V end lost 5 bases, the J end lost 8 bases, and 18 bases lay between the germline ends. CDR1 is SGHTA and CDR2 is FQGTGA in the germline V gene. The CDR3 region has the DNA TGTGCCAGCAGCCCAAAAGGGCCAATGGAAGGCTACACCTTC. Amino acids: CASSPKGPMEGYTF.

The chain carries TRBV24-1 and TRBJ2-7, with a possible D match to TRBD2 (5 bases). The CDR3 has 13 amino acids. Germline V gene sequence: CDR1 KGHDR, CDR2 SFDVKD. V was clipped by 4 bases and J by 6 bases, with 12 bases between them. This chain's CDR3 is CATSDRREGEQYF. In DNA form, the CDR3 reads TGTGCCACCAGTGACCGTCGCGAGGGCGAGCAGTACTTC.